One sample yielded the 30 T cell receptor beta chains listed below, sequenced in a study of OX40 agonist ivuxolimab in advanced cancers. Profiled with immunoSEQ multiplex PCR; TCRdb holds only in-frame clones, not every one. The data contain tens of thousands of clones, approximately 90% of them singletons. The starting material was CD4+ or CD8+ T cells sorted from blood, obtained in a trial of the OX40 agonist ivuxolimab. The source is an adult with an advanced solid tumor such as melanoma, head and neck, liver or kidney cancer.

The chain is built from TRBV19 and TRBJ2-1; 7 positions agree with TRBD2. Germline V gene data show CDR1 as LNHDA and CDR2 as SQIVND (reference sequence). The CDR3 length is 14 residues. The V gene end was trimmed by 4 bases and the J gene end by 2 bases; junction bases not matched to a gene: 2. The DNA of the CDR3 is TGTGCCAGTAGTACTAGCGGCCCCTACAATGAGCAGTTCTTC. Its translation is CASSTSGPYNEQFF. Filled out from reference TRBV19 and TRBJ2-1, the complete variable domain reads DGGITQSPKYLFRKEGQNVTLSCEQNLNHDAMYWYRQDPGQGLRLIYYSQIVNDFQKGDIAEGYSVSREKKESFPLTVTSAQKNPTAFYLCASSTSGPYNEQFFGPGTRLTVL.

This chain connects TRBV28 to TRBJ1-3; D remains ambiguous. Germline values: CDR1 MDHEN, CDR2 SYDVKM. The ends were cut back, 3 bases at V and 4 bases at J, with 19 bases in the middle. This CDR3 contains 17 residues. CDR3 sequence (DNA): TGTGCCAGCAGTTTCCAGTCCTTCCGGCCGGCGGGAAACACCATATATTTT. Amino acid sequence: CASSFQSFRPAGNTIYF.

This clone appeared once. As DNA, the CDR3 is TGTGCCAGTAGTCGGGCGGACAGGGGGATGGCGGGCTATGGCTACACCTTC. Protein product: CASSRADRGMAGYGYTF. The genes are TRBV19 and TRBJ1-2; 10 positions agree with TRBD1. Trimming took 5 bases from V and 4 from J; bases not matched to a gene: 13. This CDR3 spans 17 amino acids. Per germline, CDR1 LNHDA and CDR2 SQIVND (reference sequence).

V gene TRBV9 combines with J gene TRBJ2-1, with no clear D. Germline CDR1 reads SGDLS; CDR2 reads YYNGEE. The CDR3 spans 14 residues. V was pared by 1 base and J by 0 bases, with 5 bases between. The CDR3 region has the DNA TGTGCCAGCAGCGTACAGAGCTCCTACAATGAGCAGTTCTTC. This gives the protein CASSVQSSYNEQFF.

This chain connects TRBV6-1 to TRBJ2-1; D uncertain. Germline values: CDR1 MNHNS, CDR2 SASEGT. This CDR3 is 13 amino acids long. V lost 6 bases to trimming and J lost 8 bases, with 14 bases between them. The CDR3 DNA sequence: TGTGCCAGCAGAGGGCTCGGCCGGGATGAGCAGTTCTTC. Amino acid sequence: CASRGLGRDEQFF.

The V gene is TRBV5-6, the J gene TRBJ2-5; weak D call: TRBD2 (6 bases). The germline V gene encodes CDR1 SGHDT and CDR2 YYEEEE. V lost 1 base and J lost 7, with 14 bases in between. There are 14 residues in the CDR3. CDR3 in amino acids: CASSLLAWEVTQYF. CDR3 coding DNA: TGTGCCAGCAGCTTGTTAGCGTGGGAGGTGACCCAGTACTTC.

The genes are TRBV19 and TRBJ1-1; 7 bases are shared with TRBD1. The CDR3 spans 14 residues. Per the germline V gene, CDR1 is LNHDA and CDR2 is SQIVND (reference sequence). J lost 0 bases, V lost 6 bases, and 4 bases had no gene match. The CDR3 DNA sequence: TGTGCCAGTAGAGAGACAGGGTTGAACACTGAAGCTTTCTTT. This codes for CASRETGLNTEAFF.

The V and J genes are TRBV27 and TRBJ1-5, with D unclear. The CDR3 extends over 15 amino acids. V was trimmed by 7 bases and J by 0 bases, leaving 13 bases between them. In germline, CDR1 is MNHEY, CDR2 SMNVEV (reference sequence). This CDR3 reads CASNPFRFSNQPQHF. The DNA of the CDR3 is TGTGCCAGCAACCCGTTCCGCTTTAGCAATCAGCCCCAGCATTTT.

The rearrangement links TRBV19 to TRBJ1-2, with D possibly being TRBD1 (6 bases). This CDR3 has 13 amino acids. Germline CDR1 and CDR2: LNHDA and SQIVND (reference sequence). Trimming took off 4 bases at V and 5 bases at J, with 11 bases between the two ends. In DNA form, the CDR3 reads TGTGCCAGTAGTAGGTTACAGGGATATGGCTACACCTTC. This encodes CASSRLQGYGYTF.

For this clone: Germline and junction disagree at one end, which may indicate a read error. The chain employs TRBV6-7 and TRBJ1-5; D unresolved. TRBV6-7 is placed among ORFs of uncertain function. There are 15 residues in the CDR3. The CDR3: CHLWTLINFNQPQHF. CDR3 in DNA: TGCCATCTCTGGACGCTGATAAATTTCAATCAGCCCCAGCATTTT.

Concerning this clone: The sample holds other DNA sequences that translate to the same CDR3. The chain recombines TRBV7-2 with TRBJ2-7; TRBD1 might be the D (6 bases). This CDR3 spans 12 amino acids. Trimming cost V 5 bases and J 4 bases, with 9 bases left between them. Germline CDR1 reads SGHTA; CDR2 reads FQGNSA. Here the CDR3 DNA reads TGTGCCAGCAGCCCAGACAGGTACGAGCAGTACTTC. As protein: CASSPDRYEQYF.

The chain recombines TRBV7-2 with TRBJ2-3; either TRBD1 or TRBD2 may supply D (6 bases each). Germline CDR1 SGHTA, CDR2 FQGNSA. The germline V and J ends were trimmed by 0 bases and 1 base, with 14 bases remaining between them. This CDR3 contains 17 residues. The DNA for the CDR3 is TGTGCCAGCAGCTTAGCGCCTTCGGGGGCGGGCACAGATACGCAGTATTTT. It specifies CASSLAPSGAGTDTQYF.

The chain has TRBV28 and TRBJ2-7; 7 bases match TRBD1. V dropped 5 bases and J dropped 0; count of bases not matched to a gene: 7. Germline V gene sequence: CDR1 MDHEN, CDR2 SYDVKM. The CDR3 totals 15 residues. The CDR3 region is CASSPPGTASYEQYF. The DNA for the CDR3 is TGTGCCAGCAGTCCCCCCGGGACAGCCTCCTACGAGCAGTACTTC.

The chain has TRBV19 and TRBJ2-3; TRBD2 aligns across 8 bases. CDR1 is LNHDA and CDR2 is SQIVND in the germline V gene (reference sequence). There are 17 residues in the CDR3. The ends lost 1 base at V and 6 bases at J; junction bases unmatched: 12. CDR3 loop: CASSIVRLGLGGDTQYF. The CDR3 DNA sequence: TGTGCCAGTAGTATAGTTCGCCTGGGACTAGGGGGGGATACGCAGTATTTT.

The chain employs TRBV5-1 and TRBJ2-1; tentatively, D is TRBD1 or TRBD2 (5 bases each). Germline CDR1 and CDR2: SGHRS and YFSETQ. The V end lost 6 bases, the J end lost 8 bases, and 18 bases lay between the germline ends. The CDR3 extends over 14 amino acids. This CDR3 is CASNEGFEADEQFF. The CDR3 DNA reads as TGCGCCAGCAACGAGGGGTTTGAGGCCGATGAGCAGTTCTTC.

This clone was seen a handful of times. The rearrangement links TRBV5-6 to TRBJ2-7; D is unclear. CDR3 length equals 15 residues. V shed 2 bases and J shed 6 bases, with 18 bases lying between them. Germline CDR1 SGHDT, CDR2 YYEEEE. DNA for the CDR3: TGTGCCAGCAGCTTCGGCGCCCTAATTACGGGCGAGCAGTACTTC. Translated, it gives CASSFGALITGEQYF. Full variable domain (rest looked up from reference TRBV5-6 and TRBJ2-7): DAGVTQSPTHLIKTRGQQVTLRCSPKSGHDTVSWYQQALGQGPQFIFQYYEEEERQRGNFPDRFSGHQFPNYSSELNVNALLLGDSALYLCASSFGALITGEQYFGPGTRLTVT.

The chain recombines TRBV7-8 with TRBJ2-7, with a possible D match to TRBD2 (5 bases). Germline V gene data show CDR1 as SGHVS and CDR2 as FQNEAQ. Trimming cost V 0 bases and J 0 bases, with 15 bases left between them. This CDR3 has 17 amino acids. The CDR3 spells CASSLARRGLSSYEQYF. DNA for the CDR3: TGTGCCAGCAGCTTAGCCCGTCGCGGGTTAAGCTCCTACGAGCAGTACTTC.

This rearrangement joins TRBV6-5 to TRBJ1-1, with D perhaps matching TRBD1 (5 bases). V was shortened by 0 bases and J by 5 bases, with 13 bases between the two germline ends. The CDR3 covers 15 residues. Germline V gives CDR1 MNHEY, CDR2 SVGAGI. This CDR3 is CASSYSGGRGTEAFF. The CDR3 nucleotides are TGTGCCAGCAGTTACTCAGGCGGCCGGGGGACTGAAGCTTTCTTT.

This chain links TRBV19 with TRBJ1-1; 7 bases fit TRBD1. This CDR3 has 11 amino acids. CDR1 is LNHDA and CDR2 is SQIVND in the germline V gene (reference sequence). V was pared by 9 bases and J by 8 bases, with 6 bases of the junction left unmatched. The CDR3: CASRTGIEAFF. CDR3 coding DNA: TGTGCCAGCCGGACAGGTATCGAAGCTTTCTTT.

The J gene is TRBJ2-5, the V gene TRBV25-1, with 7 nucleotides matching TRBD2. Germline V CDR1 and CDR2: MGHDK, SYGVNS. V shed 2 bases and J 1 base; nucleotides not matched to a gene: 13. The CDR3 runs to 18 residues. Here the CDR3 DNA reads TGTGCCAGCAGTGAAGGAGGGCTAGCGGCTTATTTCCAAGAGACCCAGTACTTC. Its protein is CASSEGGLAAYFQETQYF.

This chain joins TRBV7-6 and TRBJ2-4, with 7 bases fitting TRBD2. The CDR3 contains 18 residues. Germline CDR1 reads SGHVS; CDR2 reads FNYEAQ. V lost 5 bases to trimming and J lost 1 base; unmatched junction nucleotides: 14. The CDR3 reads CASSRGRAVRTAKNIQYF. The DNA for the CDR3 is TGTGCCAGCAGCCGTGGGAGGGCCGTAAGGACGGCCAAAAACATTCAGTACTTC.

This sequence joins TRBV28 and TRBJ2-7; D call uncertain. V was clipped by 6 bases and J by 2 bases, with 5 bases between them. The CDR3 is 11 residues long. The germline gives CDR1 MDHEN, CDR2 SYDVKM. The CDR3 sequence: CASSPAYEQYF. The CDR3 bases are TGTGCCAGCAGCCCAGCCTACGAGCAGTACTTC.

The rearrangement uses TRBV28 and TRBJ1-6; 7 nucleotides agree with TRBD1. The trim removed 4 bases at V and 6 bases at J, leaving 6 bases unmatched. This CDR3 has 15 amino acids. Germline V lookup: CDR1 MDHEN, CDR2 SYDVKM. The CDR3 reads CASSSPGQINSPLHF. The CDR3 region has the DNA TGTGCCAGCAGTTCCCCGGGACAGATTAATTCACCCCTCCACTTT.

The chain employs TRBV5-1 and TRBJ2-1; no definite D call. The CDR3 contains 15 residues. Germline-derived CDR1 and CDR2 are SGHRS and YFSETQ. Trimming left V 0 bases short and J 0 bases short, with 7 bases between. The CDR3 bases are TGCGCCAGCAGCTTGGTCAGAGACTCCTACAATGAGCAGTTCTTC. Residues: CASSLVRDSYNEQFF.

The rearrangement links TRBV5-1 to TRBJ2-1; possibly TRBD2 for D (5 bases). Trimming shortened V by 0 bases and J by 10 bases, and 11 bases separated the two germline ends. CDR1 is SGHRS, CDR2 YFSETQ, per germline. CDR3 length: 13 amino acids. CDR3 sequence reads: CASSLGEQEEQFF. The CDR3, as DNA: TGCGCCAGCAGCTTGGGGGAGCAGGAGGAGCAGTTCTTC.

In DNA, the CDR3 is TGTGCCAGCAGCGCCGCTAGGATGGGAATCCAAGAGACCCAGTACTTC. This gives the protein CASSAARMGIQETQYF. V and J are TRBV9 and TRBJ2-5; no firm D call. The CDR3 runs to 16 residues. CDR1 is SGDLS and CDR2 is YYNGEE in the germline V gene. Trimming pared 3 bases from V and 1 base from J, leaving 16 bases between.

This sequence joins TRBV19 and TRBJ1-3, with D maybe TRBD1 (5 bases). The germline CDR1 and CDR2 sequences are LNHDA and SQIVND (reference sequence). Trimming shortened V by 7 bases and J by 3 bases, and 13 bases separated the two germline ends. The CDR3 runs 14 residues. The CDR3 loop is CASKEQEGGNTIYF. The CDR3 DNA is TGTGCCAGTAAAGAACAGGAGGGTGGAAACACCATATATTTT.

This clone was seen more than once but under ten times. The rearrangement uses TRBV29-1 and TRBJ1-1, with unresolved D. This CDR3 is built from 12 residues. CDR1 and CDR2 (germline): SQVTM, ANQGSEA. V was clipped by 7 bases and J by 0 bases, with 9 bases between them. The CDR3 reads CSAGRLNTEAFF. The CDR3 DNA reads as TGCAGCGCCGGACGGTTGAACACTGAAGCTTTCTTT. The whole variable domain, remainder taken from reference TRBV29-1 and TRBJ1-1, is SAVISQKPSRDICQRGTSLTIQCQVDSQVTMMFWYRQQPGQSLTLIATANQGSEATYESGFVIDKFPISRPNLTFSTLTVSNMSPEDSSIYLCSAGRLNTEAFFGQGTRLTVV.

Here the CDR3 DNA reads TGCAGCGTTTTTGTGCAGGGCTTTTGGAACGAGCAGTACTTC. Translated: CSVFVQGFWNEQYF. The V and J genes are TRBV29-1 and TRBJ2-7, with D perhaps matching TRBD1 (5 bases). The V end was cut by 5 bases, the J end by 5 bases, with 19 bases between. The CDR3 spans 14 residues. Germline V gives CDR1 SQVTM, CDR2 ANQGSEA.

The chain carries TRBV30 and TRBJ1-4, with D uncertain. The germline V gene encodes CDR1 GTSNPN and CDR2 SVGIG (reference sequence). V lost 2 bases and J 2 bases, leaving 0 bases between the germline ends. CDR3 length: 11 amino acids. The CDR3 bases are TGTGCCTGGAGTACTAATGAAAAACTGTTTTTT. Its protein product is CAWSTNEKLFF.